The 10 T cell receptor beta chains given below trace back to one sample, sequenced in a study of CD8+CD57+ T cells in acquired aplastic anemia. Genomic DNA, the template, was used for profiling of the TCR beta VDJ and CDR3. TCRdb reanalysed the reads using MiXCR and keeps one entry per CDR3 protein. The sample holds about 270,000 distinct CDR3 sequences; roughly 50% are singletons and the top ten take 6.5% to 10%. Sequences were obtained from sorted CD4+, CD8+, or CD8+CD57+ T cells (not recorded which) from PBMCs. The receptor source for this set is a human donor with severe aplastic anemia or a healthy control (not recorded which).

This clonotype has more than one count but fewer than ten. This chain joins TRBV7-2 and TRBJ1-2; D ambiguous. CDR1 and CDR2 (germline): SGHTA, FQGNSA. The CDR3 length is 14 residues. The V end was cut by 1 base, the J end by 5 bases, with 11 bases between. The CDR3 sequence: CASSLEVGLYGYTF. In DNA form, the CDR3 reads TGTGCCAGCAGCTTAGAAGTTGGGTTATATGGCTACACCTTC.

The rearrangement joins TRBV19 to TRBJ1-2; 8 nucleotides line up with TRBD1. This CDR3 has 14 residues. Germline V gene data show CDR1 as LNHDA and CDR2 as SQIVND (reference sequence). Unmatched junction bases numbered 9, after V lost 8 bases and J lost 4 bases. The CDR3 nucleotides read TGTGCCAGTGGGGGGGACAGGAGAATCTATGGCTACACCTTC. Translating it yields CASGGDRRIYGYTF.

The rearrangement uses TRBV29-1 and TRBJ2-7; 10 nucleotides agree with TRBD2. Germline V gene sequence: CDR1 SQVTM, CDR2 ANQGSEA. The CDR3 length is 12 residues. CDR3 in DNA: TGCACCGAAGCGGGGGGGCCCTACGAGCAGTACTTC. Protein: CTEAGGPYEQYF.

This clonotype was recorded many times. This sequence joins TRBV7-2 and TRBJ1-4; D is unresolved. CDR3 length: 14 residues. Trimming pared 1 base from V and 1 base from J, leaving 4 bases between. Germline V gene sequence: CDR1 SGHTA, CDR2 FQGNSA. The CDR3 is CASSLGGTNEKLFF. The DNA of the CDR3 is TGTGCCAGCAGCTTAGGGGGAACTAATGAAAAACTGTTTTTT.

For the CDR3, the DNA is TGCAGTGCTAGATCCGACCTCGGGGCTAGCGCGAGTAATGAGCAGTTCTTC. This sequence encodes CSARSDLGASASNEQFF. V usage is TRBV20-1 and J usage is TRBJ2-1; possible D gene TRBD2, 6 bases. The CDR3 contains 17 residues. V dropped 2 bases and J dropped 7 bases, with 24 bases sitting between them. Germline V lookup: CDR1 DFQATT, CDR2 SNEGSKA (reference sequence).

This clonotype was counted only a few times. Germline is not matched at one junction end, which may reflect a read error. The gene calls are TRBV6-5 and TRBJ1-3, with no clear D. The CDR3 is 13 amino acids. Germline V lookup: CDR1 MNHEY, CDR2 SVGAGI. As DNA, the CDR3 is TGTGCCAGCAGCTTGATCTCTGGAGACACCATATATTTT. This encodes CASSLISGDTIYF.

The genes are TRBV7-3 and TRBJ1-6; the D gene is possibly TRBD1 (5 bases). This CDR3 comprises 14 residues. Trimming removed 5 bases from V and 4 bases from J, with 9 bases in between. Germline V lookup: CDR1 SGHTA, CDR2 FQGTGA. In DNA, the CDR3 is TGTGCCAGCAGCCCGGGACCGTATAATTCACCCCTCCACTTT. It encodes CASSPGPYNSPLHF. Based on the CDR3 plus reference TRBV7-3 and TRBJ1-6, the full variable domain is GAGVSQTPSNKVTEKGKYVELRCDPISGHTALYWYRQSLGQGPEFLIYFQGTGAADDSGLPNDRFFAVRPEGSVSTLKIQRTERGDSAVYLCASSPGPYNSPLHFGNGTRLTVT.

V is TRBV7-6 and J is TRBJ1-2; D gene ambiguous. The V and J ends lost 5 bases and 7 bases respectively, with 11 bases between them. Germline V gene lookup returns CDR1 SGHVS and CDR2 FNYEAQ. The CDR3 length is 12 residues. The CDR3, as DNA: TGTGCCAGCAGCACCAATTCGATTGGCTACACCTTC. Protein sequence: CASSTNSIGYTF.

In this sample, this clonotype turned up many times. The chain joins TRBV9 to TRBJ2-3; D gene uncertain. CDR1 and CDR2 from the germline V gene are SGDLS and YYNGEE. V was cut by 2 bases and J by 4 bases, with 11 bases left in between. This CDR3 region has 14 residues. CDR3 sequence (DNA): TGTGCCAGCAGCGTTATGGTAGCATCAGATACGCAGTATTTT. It encodes CASSVMVASDTQYF.

This clonotype was seen repeatedly, ten times or more. The CDR3 sequence: CASSVGPDRIMNTEAFF. Written as DNA, the CDR3 is TGTGCCAGCAGCGTAGGGCCGGACAGAATAATGAACACTGAAGCTTTCTTT. J is TRBJ1-1 and V is TRBV9; possibly TRBD1 for D (6 bases). This CDR3 region has 17 residues. The germline V and J ends were trimmed by 0 bases and 0 bases, with 15 bases remaining between them. Germline-derived CDR1 and CDR2 are SGDLS and YYNGEE. Full variable domain (remainder filled in from reference TRBV9 and TRBJ1-1): DSGVTQTPKHLITATGQRVTLRCSPRSGDLSVYWYQQSLDQGLQFLIQYYNGEERAKGNILERFSAQQFPDLHSELNLSSLELGDSALYFCASSVGPDRIMNTEAFFGQGTRLTVV.